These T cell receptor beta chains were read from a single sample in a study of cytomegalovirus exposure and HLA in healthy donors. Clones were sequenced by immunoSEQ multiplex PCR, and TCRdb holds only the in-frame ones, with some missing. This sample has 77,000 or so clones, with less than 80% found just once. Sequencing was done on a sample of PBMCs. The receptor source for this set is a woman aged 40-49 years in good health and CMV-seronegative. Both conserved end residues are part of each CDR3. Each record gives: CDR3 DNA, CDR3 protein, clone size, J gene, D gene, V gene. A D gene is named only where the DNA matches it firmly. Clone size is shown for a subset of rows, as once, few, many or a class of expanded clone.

TGTGCCAGCAGATCCCCAGGGTTTTACGAGCAGTACTTC CASRSPGFYEQYF few TRBJ2-7 - TRBV27
TGTGCCAGCAGCTCGGGACAGGGGAATGAGCAGTTCTTC CASSSGQGNEQFF - TRBJ2-1 TRBD1 TRBV7-3
TGTGCCAGCAGCCCATCGGGACAGGGAGGATACGAGCAGTACTTC CASSPSGQGGYEQYF - TRBJ2-7 TRBD1 TRBV5-5
TGCGCCAGCAGCATCGGACAGGGTTTAGCCTACGAGCAGTACTTC CASSIGQGLAYEQYF - TRBJ2-7 TRBD1 TRBV5-1
TGTGCCTGGAACGTGCTAGGGAACACCGGGGAGCTGTTTTTT CAWNVLGNTGELFF - TRBJ2-2 - TRBV30
TGTGCCAGCAGCTCTTCAGCGGTAACCCCTGAAGCTTTCTTT CASSSSAVTPEAFF - TRBJ1-1 - TRBV7-9
TGTGCCAGCAGCTCCCCCAGGGCGGGGTACAATGAGCAGTTCTTC CASSSPRAGYNEQFF - TRBJ2-1 - TRBV7-9
TGTGCCAGTAGTATGGGACAGTCCAACACTGAAGCTTTCTTT CASSMGQSNTEAFF - TRBJ1-1 TRBD1 TRBV19
TGTGCCAGCAGCTCCGGGACAGGGGGCAGCTCCTACAATGAGCAGTTCTTC CASSSGTGGSSYNEQFF - TRBJ2-1 TRBD1 TRBV11-2
TGTGCCAGCAGCCACAATCGGGACAGCCAAGAGACCCAGTACTTC CASSHNRDSQETQYF few TRBJ2-5 TRBD1 TRBV7-8
TGCGCCAGCAGCCAGTCCCGACTAGCGAAAGAGACCCAGTACTTC CASSQSRLAKETQYF - TRBJ2-5 TRBD2 TRBV10-2
TGTGCCTGGAATACAGAACTGGTAGTCACAGATACGCAGTATTTT CAWNTELVVTDTQYF - TRBJ2-3 - TRBV30
TGCGCCAGCAGCCCCCAGACTTCGAACAATGAGCAGTTCTTC CASSPQTSNNEQFF - TRBJ2-1 - TRBV5-1
TGTGCCAGCAGCTGGGTTGGGGGGGCGGCCTACAATGAGCAGTTCTTC CASSWVGGAAYNEQFF - TRBJ2-1 - TRBV7-3
TGTGCCAGCGGCTACTCCGGGGTTCGGCAGCCCCAGCATTTT CASGYSGVRQPQHF - TRBJ1-5 - TRBV2
TGTGCCAGCAGCGCGCGGAGCAATTCACCCCTCCACTTT CASSARSNSPLHF - TRBJ1-6 - TRBV7-2
TGTGCCAGCAGCTTGAAATCGGAGACCCAGTACTTC CASSLKSETQYF - TRBJ2-5 - TRBV5-5
TGTGCCAGCAGTTTTAGCGGAGTAAGCACAGATACGCAGTATTTT CASSFSGVSTDTQYF - TRBJ2-3 - TRBV28
TGTGCCAGCAGCTTAGGTATCCTCTATGGCTACACCTTC CASSLGILYGYTF - TRBJ1-2 - TRBV7-2
TGTGCCAGAAGCCCGGGACAGGGGTTGACGAACACCGGGGAGCTGTTTTTT CARSPGQGLTNTGELFF - TRBJ2-2 - TRBV7-5
TGTGCCAGCAGCCTAACGGGACATAGCAATCAGCCCCAGCATTTT CASSLTGHSNQPQHF - TRBJ1-5 - TRBV11-2
TGTGCCAGCTCAGTAACAAGACAGGGGCGGGATGAGCAGTTCTTC CASSVTRQGRDEQFF few TRBJ2-1 TRBD1 TRBV18
TGTGCCAGCAGTTACGGTGCCGGACAACGCTACGAGCAGTACTTC CASSYGAGQRYEQYF - TRBJ2-7 - TRBV6-5
TGTGCCAGTCAATTTAGAAACACAGATACGCAGTATTTT CASQFRNTDTQYF - TRBJ2-3 - TRBV2
TGTGCCAGCAGCCAATTGTCAGGGCTACGAGATGAAAAACTGTTTTTT CASSQLSGLRDEKLFF once TRBJ1-4 - TRBV14
TGTGCCTGGAGTCCCGGGACGGGAGGGTACGAGCAGTACTTC CAWSPGTGGYEQYF once TRBJ2-7 TRBD2 TRBV30
TGCGCCAGCAGCTTGGCCGTCGATCAGCCCCAGCATTTT CASSLAVDQPQHF - TRBJ1-5 - TRBV5-1
TGTGCCAGCTCACCAAATTCGGGTTTCGACTATGGCTACACCTTC CASSPNSGFDYGYTF - TRBJ1-2 - TRBV18
TGTGCCAGCAGTCCCCGGGACAGGGAGGGCACTGAAGCTTTCTTT CASSPRDREGTEAFF - TRBJ1-1 TRBD1 TRBV2
TGTGCCAGCAGCTTCTCTGTCTACGAGCAGTACTTC CASSFSVYEQYF few TRBJ2-7 - TRBV7-9
TGTGCCACCAGCAGAGACGGGCTTGAGGCAGGGTATGATGAAGCTTTCTTT CATSRDGLEAGYDEAFF - TRBJ1-1 - TRBV15
TGTGCCAGCAGACCGCGTCCCAGGGGTGGGACAACTAATGAAAAACTGTTTTTT CASRPRPRGGTTNEKLFF - TRBJ1-4 - TRBV28
TGTGCCAGCAGTGAAGGGCGGGTGGGGGCGTTAGATACGCAGTATTTT CASSEGRVGALDTQYF - TRBJ2-3 - TRBV25-1
TGTGCCAGCGAAACCGACAGGGCCTACGAGCAGTACTTC CASETDRAYEQYF - TRBJ2-7 TRBD1 TRBV28
TGTGCCAGCAGTTTATCGATTCGGGCCCGAGGGTCGGGAACCTACAATGAGCAGTTCTTC CASSLSIRARGSGTYNEQFF - TRBJ2-1 - TRBV27
TGTGCCAGCAGACCCTCCCGGGACATCCACACCGGGGAGCTGTTTTTT CASRPSRDIHTGELFF - TRBJ2-2 - TRBV27
TGTGCCAGCAGCCGAGTCCTAGGGACTAGTACGTTGAATGAGCAGTTCTTC CASSRVLGTSTLNEQFF - TRBJ2-1 TRBD2 TRBV4-2
TGTGCCAGCATACACCGACAGGGATTCAATCAGCCCCAGCATTTT CASIHRQGFNQPQHF - TRBJ1-5 TRBD1 TRBV28
TGCGCCAGCAGCTCGGGACAGCCGAACACTGAAGCTTTCTTT CASSSGQPNTEAFF few TRBJ1-1 TRBD1 TRBV5-1
TGTGCCAGCTCACCAGACGCAGGGCCCCCGAACACCGGGGAGCTGTTTTTT CASSPDAGPPNTGELFF - TRBJ2-2 - TRBV18